This entry lists 2 T cell receptor beta chains sequenced from one sample in a study of a mutant IDH1 vaccine in newly diagnosed glioma. Assay: immunoSEQ multiplex PCR; the TCRdb copy retains only in-frame clones and omits some. Here the sample spans under 60,000 clones, about 80% being singletons. The antigens of these receptors remain unknown. Documented time point: week 47, end of study. It was 300 ug of mutant IDH1 20-mer peptide that made up each vaccine dose, given with topical imiquimod. The sequences come from PBMCs, collected from a glioma patient whose treatment included an IDH1 peptide vaccine. Receptors originate from a woman aged 40 to 55 with glioma. Some clones in this sample may be carry-over from other donors' samples.

V is TRBV9 and J is TRBJ1-1; 7 nucleotides align to TRBD1. The CDR3 totals 16 residues. After removal of 0 bases from V and 1 base from J, the junction contained 6 bases not matched to a gene. Germline V CDR1 and CDR2: SGDLS, YYNGEE. The CDR3 DNA reads as TGTGCCAGCAGCGTAGAACCGAAGGGGGCGAACACTGAAGCTTTCTTT. It translates to CASSVEPKGANTEAFF.

The V call is TRBV4-1, the J call TRBJ1-3; unclear D gene. The CDR3 has 16 residues. With 1 base removed from V and 4 bases from J, the gap between germline ends came to 14 bases. Germline V lookup: CDR1 MGHRA, CDR2 YSYEKL. The DNA for the CDR3 is TGCGCCAGCAGCCAAGCGCCGGGTATGGGCGGAAACACCATATATTTT. Amino acids: CASSQAPGMGGNTIYF.